A selection of T cell receptor beta chains follows, all from one sample in a study of T cell changes during pregnancy in multiple sclerosis. Clones were sequenced by immunoSEQ multiplex PCR, and TCRdb holds only the in-frame ones, with some missing. The data show roughly 11,000 clones, more than 80% seen once. The source material was CD8+ T cells from peripheral blood mononuclear cells, sampled after pregnancy. The source is a female donor in good health, enrolled as a control in a pregnancy study. Each CDR3 is given with its conserved first and last residue. Fields, in order: V gene, clone size, D gene, J gene, CDR3 protein, CDR3 DNA. A D gene is named only where the DNA matches it firmly. A clone size is listed for some rows: how often the clone was seen (once, few, many), or a class if it is expanded.

V gene: TRBV10-1; clone size: -; D gene: -; J gene: TRBJ2-4; CDR3 protein: CASSVSRAKNIQYF; CDR3 DNA: TGCGCCAGCAGTGTTAGTAGAGCCAAAAACATTCAGTACTTC
V gene: TRBV9; clone size: -; D gene: TRBD1; J gene: TRBJ2-2; CDR3 protein: CASSVGTGFTGELFF; CDR3 DNA: TGTGCCAGCAGCGTAGGGACAGGGTTCACCGGGGAGCTGTTTTTT
V gene: TRBV27; clone size: -; D gene: TRBD1; J gene: TRBJ2-7; CDR3 protein: CASSGGTGGYEQYF; CDR3 DNA: TGTGCCAGCAGTGGGGGGACAGGGGGCTACGAGCAGTACTTC
V gene: TRBV5-1; clone size: -; D gene: -; J gene: TRBJ2-7; CDR3 protein: CASTGSGVGEQYF; CDR3 DNA: TGCGCCAGCACCGGGTCAGGGGTGGGAGAGCAGTACTTC
V gene: TRBV5-6; clone size: -; D gene: -; J gene: TRBJ1-2; CDR3 protein: CASSPVGRGGYTF; CDR3 DNA: TGTGCCAGCAGCCCCGTCGGGCGGGGCGGCTACACCTTC
V gene: TRBV7-8; clone size: -; D gene: TRBD1; J gene: TRBJ1-2; CDR3 protein: CASSMGQGVNYGYTF; CDR3 DNA: TGTGCCAGCAGCATGGGACAGGGGGTTAACTATGGCTACACCTTC
V gene: TRBV27; clone size: -; D gene: -; J gene: TRBJ2-7; CDR3 protein: CASSLFGDSNEQYF; CDR3 DNA: TGTGCCAGCAGTTTATTTGGGGACTCCAACGAGCAGTACTTC
V gene: TRBV29-1; clone size: -; D gene: TRBD2; J gene: TRBJ2-1; CDR3 protein: CSVEARGGLNEQFF; CDR3 DNA: TGCAGCGTTGAAGCGCGGGGGGGCTTAAATGAGCAGTTCTTC
V gene: TRBV19; clone size: -; D gene: TRBD2; J gene: TRBJ2-1; CDR3 protein: CASSSTSGEYNEQFF; CDR3 DNA: TGTGCCAGTAGTTCGACTAGCGGAGAATACAATGAGCAGTTCTTC
V gene: TRBV29-1; clone size: -; D gene: TRBD2; J gene: TRBJ2-1; CDR3 protein: CSVPPTSDRQFF; CDR3 DNA: TGCAGCGTCCCCCCGACTAGCGACAGGCAGTTCTTC
V gene: TRBV4-3; clone size: -; D gene: -; J gene: TRBJ2-2; CDR3 protein: CASSQDWAWALHTGELFF; CDR3 DNA: TGCGCCAGCAGCCAAGATTGGGCGTGGGCCCTCCACACCGGGGAGCTGTTTTTT
V gene: TRBV5-4; clone size: -; D gene: TRBD2; J gene: TRBJ2-7; CDR3 protein: CASSWGLGFYEQYF; CDR3 DNA: TGTGCCAGCAGCTGGGGACTAGGGTTCTACGAGCAGTACTTC
V gene: TRBV7-8; clone size: -; D gene: -; J gene: TRBJ2-7; CDR3 protein: CASSSQGQSYEQYF; CDR3 DNA: TGTGCCAGCAGCTCCCAAGGACAGTCCTACGAGCAGTACTTC
V gene: TRBV10-3; clone size: -; D gene: -; J gene: TRBJ1-6; CDR3 protein: CAISESGAGADNSPLHF; CDR3 DNA: TGTGCCATCAGTGAGTCTGGGGCAGGGGCGGACAATTCACCCCTCCACTTT
V gene: TRBV2; clone size: -; D gene: TRBD1; J gene: TRBJ1-5; CDR3 protein: CASSETVRTGNNQPQHF; CDR3 DNA: TGTGCCAGCAGTGAGACTGTGAGGACAGGGAACAATCAGCCCCAGCATTTT
V gene: TRBV14; clone size: -; D gene: -; J gene: TRBJ2-1; CDR3 protein: CASSRGAGRRGNEQFF; CDR3 DNA: TGTGCCAGCAGCCGGGGGGCGGGAAGGCGGGGGAATGAGCAGTTCTTC
V gene: TRBV5-1; clone size: many; D gene: -; J gene: TRBJ2-7; CDR3 protein: CASSYADRTYEQYF; CDR3 DNA: TGCGCCAGCAGCTATGCCGACAGGACCTACGAGCAGTACTTC
V gene: TRBV9; clone size: -; D gene: TRBD2; J gene: TRBJ2-4; CDR3 protein: CASSVAGRGDIQYF; CDR3 DNA: TGTGCCAGCAGCGTAGCCGGGAGGGGAGACATTCAGTACTTC
V gene: TRBV7-9; clone size: once; D gene: -; J gene: TRBJ2-3; CDR3 protein: CASSPSVRGRSPDTQYF; CDR3 DNA: TGTGCCAGCAGCCCCTCGGTCCGGGGGAGAAGCCCAGATACGCAGTATTTT
V gene: TRBV18; clone size: once; D gene: TRBD1; J gene: TRBJ2-7; CDR3 protein: CASSPTGQGASEQYF; CDR3 DNA: TGTGCCAGCTCACCTACGGGACAGGGCGCAAGCGAGCAGTACTTC
V gene: TRBV6-1; clone size: -; D gene: TRBD1; J gene: TRBJ2-5; CDR3 protein: CASNTGAQETQYF; CDR3 DNA: TGTGCCAGCAATACAGGGGCCCAAGAGACCCAGTACTTC
V gene: TRBV2; clone size: -; D gene: TRBD1; J gene: TRBJ1-2; CDR3 protein: CAATAGGYAGYTF; CDR3 DNA: TGTGCCGCCACAGCAGGGGGCTACGCTGGCTACACCTTC
V gene: TRBV12-2; clone size: -; D gene: -; J gene: TRBJ2-3; CDR3 protein: CASRSPGQYF; CDR3 DNA: TGTGCAAGTCGCTCCCCCGGGCAGTATTTT
V gene: TRBV2; clone size: -; D gene: -; J gene: TRBJ2-5; CDR3 protein: CASRKTGQETQYF; CDR3 DNA: TGTGCCAGCAGGAAGACAGGACAAGAGACCCAGTACTTC
V gene: TRBV27; clone size: -; D gene: TRBD2; J gene: TRBJ2-3; CDR3 protein: CASSTRLAGGTDTQYF; CDR3 DNA: TGTGCCAGCAGCACTAGACTAGCGGGGGGCACAGATACGCAGTATTTT
V gene: TRBV7-9; clone size: few; D gene: TRBD2; J gene: TRBJ2-3; CDR3 protein: CASSLGLAGSTDTQYF; CDR3 DNA: TGTGCCAGCAGCTTAGGACTAGCGGGTAGCACAGATACGCAGTATTTT
V gene: TRBV5-4; clone size: few; D gene: TRBD1; J gene: TRBJ2-7; CDR3 protein: CASARAGQGTYEQYF; CDR3 DNA: TGTGCCAGCGCAAGGGCTGGACAGGGGACCTACGAGCAGTACTTC
V gene: TRBV7-6; clone size: -; D gene: -; J gene: TRBJ2-7; CDR3 protein: CASSFISGREQYF; CDR3 DNA: TGTGCCAGCAGCTTTATCTCAGGGCGCGAGCAGTACTTC
V gene: TRBV4-3; clone size: -; D gene: TRBD1; J gene: TRBJ1-6; CDR3 protein: CASSQGTASPLHF; CDR3 DNA: TGCGCCAGCAGCCAGGGGACAGCCTCACCCCTCCACTTT
V gene: TRBV27; clone size: -; D gene: TRBD2; J gene: TRBJ2-7; CDR3 protein: CASSFNVRGGGGEQYF; CDR3 DNA: TGTGCCAGCAGTTTTAACGTCCGCGGGGGGGGAGGCGAGCAGTACTTC
V gene: TRBV10-3; clone size: -; D gene: TRBD2; J gene: TRBJ2-3; CDR3 protein: CAIRGAGIADTQYF; CDR3 DNA: TGTGCCATCAGAGGAGCGGGAATAGCAGATACGCAGTATTTT
V gene: TRBV6-4; clone size: -; D gene: TRBD2; J gene: TRBJ2-1; CDR3 protein: CASSDGIAGETLYNEQFF; CDR3 DNA: TGTGCCAGCAGTGACGGGATAGCGGGAGAAACACTATACAATGAGCAGTTCTTC
V gene: TRBV4-1; clone size: -; D gene: TRBD2; J gene: TRBJ2-5; CDR3 protein: CASSQDGGGRGQETQYF; CDR3 DNA: TGCGCCAGCAGCCAAGACGGGGGCGGGAGGGGCCAAGAGACCCAGTACTTC
V gene: TRBV9; clone size: -; D gene: TRBD1; J gene: TRBJ2-7; CDR3 protein: CASSPGQGLYEQYF; CDR3 DNA: TGTGCCAGCAGCCCGGGACAGGGGCTTTACGAGCAGTACTTC
V gene: TRBV28; clone size: -; D gene: -; J gene: TRBJ1-1; CDR3 protein: CASSSTGYRRMEAFF; CDR3 DNA: TGTGCCAGCAGTTCCACAGGGTACAGGCGCATGGAAGCTTTCTTT
V gene: TRBV15; clone size: few; D gene: -; J gene: TRBJ2-7; CDR3 protein: CATSRVGLANEQYF; CDR3 DNA: TGTGCCACCAGCAGAGTGGGCCTTGCGAACGAGCAGTACTTC
V gene: TRBV9; clone size: -; D gene: -; J gene: TRBJ2-3; CDR3 protein: CASSVVGHAQDTQYF; CDR3 DNA: TGTGCCAGCAGCGTAGTGGGACACGCCCAAGATACGCAGTATTTT
V gene: TRBV7-3; clone size: -; D gene: TRBD2; J gene: TRBJ2-1; CDR3 protein: CASSSKARTSGGNEQFF; CDR3 DNA: TGTGCCAGCAGCTCAAAAGCGCGAACTAGCGGGGGGAATGAGCAGTTCTTC
V gene: TRBV6-6; clone size: -; D gene: TRBD1; J gene: TRBJ1-1; CDR3 protein: CASNTGVMNTEAFF; CDR3 DNA: TGTGCCAGCAATACAGGGGTTATGAACACTGAAGCTTTCTTT
V gene: TRBV5-4; clone size: -; D gene: -; J gene: TRBJ1-3; CDR3 protein: CASSPGILGNTIYF; CDR3 DNA: TGTGCCAGCAGCCCAGGGATACTGGGAAACACCATATATTTT
V gene: TRBV7-3; clone size: -; D gene: TRBD1; J gene: TRBJ2-7; CDR3 protein: CASSLPRDRGYEQYF; CDR3 DNA: TGTGCCAGCAGCTTACCCCGGGACAGGGGCTACGAGCAGTACTTC
V gene: TRBV10-3; clone size: -; D gene: -; J gene: TRBJ2-5; CDR3 protein: CAISELREETQYF; CDR3 DNA: TGTGCCATCAGTGAGTTGAGGGAAGAGACCCAGTACTTC